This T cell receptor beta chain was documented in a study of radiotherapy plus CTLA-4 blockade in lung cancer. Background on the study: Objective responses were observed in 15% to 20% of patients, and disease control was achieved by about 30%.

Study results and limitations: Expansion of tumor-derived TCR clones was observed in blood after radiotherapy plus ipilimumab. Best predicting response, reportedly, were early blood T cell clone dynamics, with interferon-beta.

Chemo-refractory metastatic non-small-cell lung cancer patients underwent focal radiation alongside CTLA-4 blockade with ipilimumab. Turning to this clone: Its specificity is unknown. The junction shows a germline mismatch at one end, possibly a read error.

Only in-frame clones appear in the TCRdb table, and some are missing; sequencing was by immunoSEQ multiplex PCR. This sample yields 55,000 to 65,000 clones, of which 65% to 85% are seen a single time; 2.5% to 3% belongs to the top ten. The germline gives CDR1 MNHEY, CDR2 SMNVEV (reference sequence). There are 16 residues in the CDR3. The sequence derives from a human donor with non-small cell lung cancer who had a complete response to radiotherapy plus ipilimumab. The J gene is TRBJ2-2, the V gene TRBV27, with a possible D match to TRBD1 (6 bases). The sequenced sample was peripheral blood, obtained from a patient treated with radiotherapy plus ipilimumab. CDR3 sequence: CATSRAAGTYTGELFF. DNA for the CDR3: TGTGCCACCAGTAGGGCCGCCGGGACATACACCGGGGAGCTGTTTTTT.